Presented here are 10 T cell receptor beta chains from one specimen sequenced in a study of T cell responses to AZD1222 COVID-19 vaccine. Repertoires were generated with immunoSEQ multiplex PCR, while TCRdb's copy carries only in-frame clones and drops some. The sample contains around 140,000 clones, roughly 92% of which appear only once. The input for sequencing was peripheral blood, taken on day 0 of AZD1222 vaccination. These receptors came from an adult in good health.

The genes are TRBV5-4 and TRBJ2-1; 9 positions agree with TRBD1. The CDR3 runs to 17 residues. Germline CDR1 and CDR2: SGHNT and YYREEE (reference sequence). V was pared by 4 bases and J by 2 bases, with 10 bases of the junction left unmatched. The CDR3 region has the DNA TGTGCCAGCAGCATGGAACAGGGGGCGCTGACCTACAATGAGCAGTTCTTC. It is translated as CASSMEQGALTYNEQFF.

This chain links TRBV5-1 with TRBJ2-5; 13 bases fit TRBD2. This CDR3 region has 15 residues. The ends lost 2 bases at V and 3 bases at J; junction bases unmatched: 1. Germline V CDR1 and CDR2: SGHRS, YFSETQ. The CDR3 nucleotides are TGCGCCAGCAGCTTTGGGACTAGCGGGGAAGAGACCCAGTACTTC. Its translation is CASSFGTSGEETQYF.

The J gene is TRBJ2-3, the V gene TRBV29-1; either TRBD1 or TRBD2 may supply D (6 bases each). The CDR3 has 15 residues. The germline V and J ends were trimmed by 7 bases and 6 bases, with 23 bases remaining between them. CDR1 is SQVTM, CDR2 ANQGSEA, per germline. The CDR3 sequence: CSATLGGTGSDTQYF. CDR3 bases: TGCAGCGCAACCCTCGGGGGCACGGGAAGCGATACGCAGTATTTT.

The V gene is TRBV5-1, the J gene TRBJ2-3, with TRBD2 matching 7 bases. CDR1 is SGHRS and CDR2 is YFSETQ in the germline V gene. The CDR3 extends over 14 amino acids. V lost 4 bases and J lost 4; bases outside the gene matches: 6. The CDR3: CASSPGGGSDTQYF. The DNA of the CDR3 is TGCGCCAGCAGCCCGGGAGGCGGGTCAGATACGCAGTATTTT.

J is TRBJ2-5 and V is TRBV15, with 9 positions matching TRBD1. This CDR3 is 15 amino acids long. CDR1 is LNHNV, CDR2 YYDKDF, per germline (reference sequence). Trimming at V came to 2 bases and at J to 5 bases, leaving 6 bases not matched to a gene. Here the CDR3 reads CATSRTTDRGETQYF. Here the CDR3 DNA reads TGTGCCACCAGCAGAACCACTGACAGGGGGGAGACCCAGTACTTC.

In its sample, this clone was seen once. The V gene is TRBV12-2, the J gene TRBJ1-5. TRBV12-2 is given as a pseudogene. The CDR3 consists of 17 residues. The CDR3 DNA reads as TGTGCAAGTCGCTTAGTTAGGCGGAACGTTAGCAATCAGCCCCAGCATTTT. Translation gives CASRLVRRNVSNQPQHF.

As DNA, the CDR3 is TGTGCCAGCATGGGAGGAAACACCATATATTTT. Translated, it gives CASMGGNTIYF. This chain joins TRBV7-9 and TRBJ1-3; no reliable D call. Germline-derived CDR1 and CDR2 are SEHNR and FQNEAQ (reference sequence). The CDR3 runs to 11 residues. Trimming removed 7 bases at V and 4 bases at J, with 5 bases between.

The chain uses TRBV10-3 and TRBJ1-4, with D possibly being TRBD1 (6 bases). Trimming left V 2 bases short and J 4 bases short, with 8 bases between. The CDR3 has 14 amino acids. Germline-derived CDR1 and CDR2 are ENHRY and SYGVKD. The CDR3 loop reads CAISEGQYNEKLFF. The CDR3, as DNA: TGTGCCATCAGTGAGGGACAGTATAATGAAAAACTGTTTTTT.

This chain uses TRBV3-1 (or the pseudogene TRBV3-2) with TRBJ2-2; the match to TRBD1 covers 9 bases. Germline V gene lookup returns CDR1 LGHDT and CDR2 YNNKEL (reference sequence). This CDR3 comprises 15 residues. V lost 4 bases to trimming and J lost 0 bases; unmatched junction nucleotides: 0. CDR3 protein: CASSRDRANTGELFF. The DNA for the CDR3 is TGTGCCAGCAGCCGGGACAGGGCGAACACCGGGGAGCTGTTTTTT.

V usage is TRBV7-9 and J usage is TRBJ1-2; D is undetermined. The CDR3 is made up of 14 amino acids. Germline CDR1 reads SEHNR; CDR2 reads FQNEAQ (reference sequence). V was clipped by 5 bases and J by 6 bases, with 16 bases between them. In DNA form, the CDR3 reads TGTGCCAGCAGCGACGTAAGGGCGGCTAATGGCTACACCTTC. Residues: CASSDVRAANGYTF.